The rows below give T cell receptor beta chains drawn from one sample of a study of blood T cell repertoires in COVID-19. Sequenced by immunoSEQ multiplex PCR; TCRdb stores in-frame clones only, minus some. The table has a few hundred thousand clones, about 85% seen once. The source material was peripheral blood. The origin of the receptors is a man in his 70s with acute or convalescent COVID-19. Both conserved end residues are part of each CDR3. A D gene is named only where the DNA matches it firmly. Size values are once, few and many counts, or a class for expanded clones, and some rows have none.

>few|TRBV5-6|TRBJ1-2|TRBD1
TGTGCCAGCACCTGGGCACAGGGGCCTTATGGCTACACCTTC
CASTWAQGPYGYTF
>-|TRBV2|TRBJ2-6|-
TGTGCCAGTAGTAGGGGCTCTGGGGCCAACGTCCTGACTTTC
CASSRGSGANVLTF
>-|TRBV29-1|TRBJ1-2|TRBD1
TGCAGCGCCTGGACAGGGCGATCCCCTAACTATGGCTACACCTTC
CSAWTGRSPNYGYTF
>-|TRBV6-4|TRBJ2-1|TRBD2
TGTGCCAGCAGTGGGACTAGCGGGGCCCGCCAGTTCTTC
CASSGTSGARQFF
>-|TRBV10-3|TRBJ1-1|TRBD1
TGTGCCATCGGACGCCGGGACAGGGGGCTGACTGAAGCTTTCTTT
CAIGRRDRGLTEAFF
>few|TRBV3-1/TRBV3-2|TRBJ1-6|TRBD1
TGTGCCAGCAGCGTTGGGACAGATAATTCACCCCTCCACTTT
CASSVGTDNSPLHF
>-|TRBV2|TRBJ2-7|-
TGTGCCAGCTGTGAGATTATCTCCGGGAAATCCTACGAGCAGTACTTC
CASCEIISGKSYEQYF
>-|TRBV2|TRBJ2-7|TRBD2
TGTGCCAGCAGAAGCGGGAGGCTTTACGAGCAGTACTTC
CASRSGRLYEQYF
>-|TRBV5-6|TRBJ1-2|-
TGTGCCAGCAGCACAGGGACCCATGGCTACACCTTC
CASSTGTHGYTF
>-|TRBV7-2|TRBJ2-2|TRBD1
TGTGCCAGCAGCCCAGGGGGACAGGGCACCGGGGAGCTGTTTTTT
CASSPGGQGTGELFF
>-|TRBV6-5|TRBJ1-4|-
TGTGCCAGCAGGGCAGGACAGACAACTAATGAAAAACTGTTTTTT
CASRAGQTTNEKLFF
>-|TRBV5-1|TRBJ2-5|TRBD2
TGCGCCAGCAGCCCTTTAGCGGGAGAGGAGACCCAGTACTTC
CASSPLAGEETQYF
>once|TRBV13|TRBJ2-3|TRBD2
TGTGCCAGCAGCAATAGCGGGAGCACAGATACGCAGTATTTT
CASSNSGSTDTQYF
>once|TRBV7-8|TRBJ2-3|TRBD2
TGTGCCAGCAGCCTACCGGGACTAGCGGGAACAGATACGCAGTATTTT
CASSLPGLAGTDTQYF
>-|TRBV6-2/TRBV6-3|TRBJ2-7|TRBD2
TGTGCCAGCACCCCCTTCGGGACTAGCGGGTACTACGAGCAGTACTTC
CASTPFGTSGYYEQYF
>-|TRBV6-6|TRBJ2-7|-
TGTGCCAGCAGTTACTCGTACGAAGGGGGTAACGAGCAGTACTTC
CASSYSYEGGNEQYF
>-|TRBV11-2|TRBJ1-5|-
TGTGCCAGCAGCCATGGGCGCGGGCAGCCCCAGCATTTT
CASSHGRGQPQHF
>-|TRBV6-1|TRBJ1-5|-
TGTGCCAGCAGTGACAACATATCCAATCAGCCCCAGCATTTT
CASSDNISNQPQHF
>-|TRBV6-5|TRBJ1-2|TRBD1
TGTGCCAGCAGTTACTCGTTGGGACAGGCATTCTATGGCTACACCTTC
CASSYSLGQAFYGYTF
>-|TRBV7-9|TRBJ2-1|TRBD2
TGTGCCAGCAGCCTCAGACTAGCGGTAAGCTCCTACAATGAGCAGTTCTTC
CASSLRLAVSSYNEQFF
>-|TRBV6-5|TRBJ2-1|TRBD1
TGTGCCAGCAGAAGACAGGGAAGAACCTACAATGAGCAGTTCTTC
CASRRQGRTYNEQFF
>-|TRBV18|TRBJ2-7|TRBD1
TGTGCCAGCTCACCAAGACAGGGGGACTCCTACGAGCAGTACTTC
CASSPRQGDSYEQYF
>-|TRBV11-1|TRBJ2-5|TRBD1
TGTGCCAGCAGCCACCGGACAGGGGACGAGACCCAGTACTTC
CASSHRTGDETQYF
>-|TRBV5-8|TRBJ2-7|-
TGTGCCAGCAGCTTGCGTGGGGGGAACCTCTACGAGCAGTACTTC
CASSLRGGNLYEQYF
>-|TRBV2|TRBJ1-5|-
TGTGCCAGCAGGGAACAGGGCAATAGCAATCAGCCCCAGCATTTT
CASREQGNSNQPQHF
>-|TRBV28|TRBJ2-7|-
TGTGCCAGCAGTTTCTCGGTGGGGGCAGTAGCCGAGCAGTACTTC
CASSFSVGAVAEQYF
>-|TRBV4-1|TRBJ2-1|-
TGCGCCAGCAGCCAAGAGTGGGGCGGTGAGCAGTTCTTC
CASSQEWGGEQFF
>-|TRBV21-1|TRBJ2-3|-
TGTGCCAGCAGCTCACACAGGGGAAGGGCTTCTTGGGCAGATACGCAGTATTTT
CASSSHRGRASWADTQYF
>-|TRBV5-5|TRBJ2-7|TRBD1
TGTGCCAGCAGCTTTTCGGGACAGGGATCCTACGAGCAGTACTTC
CASSFSGQGSYEQYF
>-|TRBV4-1|TRBJ2-2|TRBD1
TGCGCCAGCAGCCAATGGACAGGGGGCCTTTCCGGGGAGCTGTTTTTT
CASSQWTGGLSGELFF
>-|TRBV5-1|TRBJ1-4|-
TGCGCCAGCAGATCGGGAGACGGTACTAATGAAAAACTGTTTTTT
CASRSGDGTNEKLFF
>-|TRBV15|TRBJ1-2|-
TGTGCCACCAGCAGAGAAGAATCAGGGTCCTATGGCTACACCTTC
CATSREESGSYGYTF
>-|TRBV5-1|TRBJ1-1|TRBD1
TGCGCCAGCAGCTTCGGAATTTTTTCAGGGGGCGTAAACACTGAAGCTTTCTTT
CASSFGIFSGGVNTEAFF
>-|TRBV10-3|TRBJ1-1|-
TGTGCCATCAGTCGGGACTCCATATCCGAAGCTTTCTTT
CAISRDSISEAFF
>-|TRBV2|TRBJ2-5|-
TGTGCCAGCAGGGCGGGGGCAGGGGAGACCCAGTACTTC
CASRAGAGETQYF
>-|TRBV19|TRBJ1-1|TRBD1
TGTGCCAGTAGTTTGCGGACAGGGCAAGGGAACACTGAAGCTTTCTTT
CASSLRTGQGNTEAFF
>-|TRBV19|TRBJ2-7|-
TGTGCCAGTAGTATTAACAGGGTCTACGAGCAGTACTTC
CASSINRVYEQYF